The T cell receptor (beta chain) under discussion was sequenced for a study of blood T cell repertoires in COVID-19. The study counted Cohort 3 donors as recovered given two negative PCRs, clearance, or symptom resolution. Repertoires were generated with immunoSEQ multiplex PCR, while TCRdb's copy carries only in-frame clones and drops some. The sample has 280,000 or so clones, 70% to 90% seen once. Sequencing was carried out using PBMCs or T cells enriched from blood (not recorded which). This TCR was sampled from a man aged 25 to 40 who had recovered from COVID-19.

CDR3 coding DNA: TGTGCCAGCTCACCACAGTCTAACACAGATACGCAGTATTTT. Translating gives CASSPQSNTDTQYF. The J gene is TRBJ2-3, the V gene TRBV18; D remains ambiguous. CDR1 and CDR2 from the germline V gene are KGHSH and LQKENI. Between the trimmed V and J ends, which lost 1 base and 2 bases, there was a span of 7 bases. The CDR3 covers 14 residues.